These 14 T cell receptor beta chains originate from one sample sequenced in a study of technical replicates of blood from a few donors. TCRdb's table, derived via immunoSEQ multiplex PCR, lists solely in-frame clones and lacks some. The sample records tens of thousands of clones, 90% to 95% being singletons. Sequencing used T cells isolated from PBMCs. These receptors were obtained from a human donor in good health.

The chain combines TRBV11-3 with TRBJ1-1; D call uncertain. This CDR3 spans 14 amino acids. From germline, CDR1 is SGHNT and CDR2 YENEEA. With 5 bases removed from V and 0 bases from J, the gap between germline ends came to 10 bases. The CDR3 DNA reads as TGTGCCAGCAGCCCGCACCCTATGAACACTGAAGCTTTCTTT. Its translation is CASSPHPMNTEAFF.

This clone was seen a single time. The chain links TRBV6-5 to TRBJ1-5; TRBD1 agrees at 8 bases. The germline CDR1 and CDR2 sequences are MNHEY and SVGAGI. This CDR3 spans 14 amino acids. Unmatched junction bases numbered 4, after V lost 2 bases and J lost 7 bases. The CDR3 DNA follows: TGTGCCAGCAGTTACGCGTCAGGGGGCCAGCCCCAGCATTTT. Amino acids: CASSYASGGQPQHF.

This chain joins TRBV19 and TRBJ1-4; TRBD1 might be the D (5 bases). This CDR3 region has 12 residues. In germline, CDR1 is LNHDA, CDR2 SQIVND (reference sequence). V was pared by 3 bases and J by 7 bases, with 6 bases between. The CDR3, as DNA: TGTGCCAGTAGTATTAGGGGTGAAAAACTGTTTTTT. Translation: CASSIRGEKLFF. Based on the CDR3 plus reference TRBV19 and TRBJ1-4, the full variable domain is DGGITQSPKYLFRKEGQNVTLSCEQNLNHDAMYWYRQDPGQGLRLIYYSQIVNDFQKGDIAEGYSVSREKKESFPLTVTSAQKNPTAFYLCASSIRGEKLFFGSGTQLSVL.

V and J are TRBV12-5 and TRBJ2-2; D might be TRBD1 (6 bases). With 6 bases removed from V and 5 bases from J, the gap between germline ends came to 10 bases. Germline assignment: CDR1 LGHNT and CDR2 FRNRAP. The CDR3 loop spans 13 amino acids. CDR3 DNA: TGTGCTAGTGGCCTCGACAGGACCGGGGAGCTGTTTTTT. As protein: CASGLDRTGELFF.

J is TRBJ2-1 and V is TRBV9, with 10 positions matching TRBD1. J gave up 6 bases and V 3 bases, and 9 bases lay outside the gene matches. The germline V gene encodes CDR1 SGDLS and CDR2 YYNGEE. The CDR3 runs 16 residues. This CDR3 reads CASSGMGQGKGNEQFF. The CDR3, as DNA: TGTGCCAGCAGCGGTATGGGACAGGGGAAGGGCAATGAGCAGTTCTTC.

This clone occurred once. V and J are TRBV19 and TRBJ1-5, with a weak D call TRBD1 (5 bases). V was trimmed by 4 bases and J by 0 bases, leaving 13 bases between them. Germline V CDR1 and CDR2: LNHDA, SQIVND (reference sequence). CDR3 length equals 16 residues. The CDR3 loop reads CASSRQGPYSNQPQHF. CDR3 bases: TGTGCCAGTAGTAGGCAGGGCCCTTATAGCAATCAGCCCCAGCATTTT. The whole variable domain, remainder taken from reference TRBV19 and TRBJ1-5, is DGGITQSPKYLFRKEGQNVTLSCEQNLNHDAMYWYRQDPGQGLRLIYYSQIVNDFQKGDIAEGYSVSREKKESFPLTVTSAQKNPTAFYLCASSRQGPYSNQPQHFGDGTRLSIL.

The V gene is TRBV18, the J gene TRBJ1-2, with 9 positions matching TRBD1. The CDR3 has 15 residues. The V segment lost 3 bases and the J segment 6 bases; nucleotides outside the gene matches: 8. Germline lookup yields CDR1 KGHSH and CDR2 LQKENI. Written as DNA, the CDR3 is TGTGCCAGCTCACCTGGACAGGGGCTGGGGGATGGCTACACCTTC. It is translated as CASSPGQGLGDGYTF.

The V call is TRBV18, the J call TRBJ2-7, with 7 bases identical to TRBD2. V was pared by 3 bases and J by 4 bases, with 9 bases of the junction left unmatched. Germline CDR1 and CDR2: KGHSH and LQKENI. This CDR3 region has 15 residues. The CDR3 DNA sequence: TGTGCCAGCTCACCGGATGGGGCGGGAGTGTACGAGCAGTACTTC. Translation: CASSPDGAGVYEQYF.

The V gene is TRBV28, the J gene TRBJ1-1; D not resolved. Germline-derived CDR1 and CDR2 are MDHEN and SYDVKM. The CDR3 runs 15 residues. The V end was cut by 2 bases, the J end by 3 bases, with 13 bases between. The CDR3 here is CASSLGRIEDTEAFF. The DNA of the CDR3 is TGTGCCAGCAGTTTAGGGAGAATTGAGGACACTGAAGCTTTCTTT.

The CDR3 nucleotides are TGTGCCAGCAGCTTGGACAGGGAATTTTACATCTCCCATGGCTACACCTTC. Amino acids: CASSLDREFYISHGYTF. The rearrangement uses TRBV5-6 and TRBJ1-2, with D perhaps TRBD1 (6 bases). The germline V gene has CDR1 SGHDT and CDR2 YYEEEE. The V end was cut by 0 bases, the J end by 6 bases, with 21 bases between. This CDR3 spans 17 amino acids. Drawing the rest from reference TRBV5-6 and TRBJ1-2, the complete variable domain is DAGVTQSPTHLIKTRGQQVTLRCSPKSGHDTVSWYQQALGQGPQFIFQYYEEEERQRGNFPDRFSGHQFPNYSSELNVNALLLGDSALYLCASSLDREFYISHGYTFGSGTRLTVV.

The chain is built from TRBV7-9 and TRBJ2-3; D is ambiguous. This CDR3 has 12 residues. Germline CDR1 SEHNR, CDR2 FQNEAQ (reference sequence). The V end lost 3 bases, the J end lost 5 bases, and 6 bases lay between the germline ends. This chain's CDR3 is CASSFIVDTQYF. DNA of the CDR3: TGTGCCAGCAGCTTCATTGTAGATACGCAGTATTTT.

The chain employs TRBV18 and TRBJ1-1, with a possible D match to TRBD1 (6 bases). Trimming removed 6 bases at V and 2 bases at J, with 13 bases between. This CDR3 has 14 amino acids. Germline V gene data show CDR1 as KGHSH and CDR2 as LQKENI. The CDR3 DNA is TGTGCCAGCTCCTTGGACAGTTATAACACTGAAGCTTTCTTT. It yields the protein CASSLDSYNTEAFF.

V is TRBV10-2 and J is TRBJ2-3, with 10 bases lining up with TRBD2. Trimming cost V 7 bases and J 4 bases; bases outside gene matches: 5. There are 14 residues in the CDR3. In germline, CDR1 is WSHSY, CDR2 SAAADI. The CDR3 spells CASTLAGGSDTQYF. DNA for the CDR3: TGCGCCAGCACCTTAGCGGGGGGATCAGATACGCAGTATTTT.

CDR3 sequence: CASSSQPGQRSLSSSYEQYF. CDR3 bases: TGTGCCAGCAGCTCCCAACCGGGACAACGGTCTCTGAGTAGCTCCTACGAGCAGTACTTC. The chain is built from TRBV5-4 and TRBJ2-7; weak D call: TRBD1 (6 bases). V was clipped by 3 bases and J by 0 bases, with 28 bases between them. The CDR3 is 20 residues long. CDR1 and CDR2 (germline): SGHNT, YYREEE (reference sequence). The full variable domain, in which reference TRBV5-4 and TRBJ2-7 provide the parts outside the CDR3, is ETGVTQSPTHLIKTRGQQVTLRCSSQSGHNTVSWYQQALGQGPQFIFQYYREEENGRGNFPPRFSGLQFPNYSSELNVNALELDDSALYLCASSSQPGQRSLSSSYEQYFGPGTRLTVT.